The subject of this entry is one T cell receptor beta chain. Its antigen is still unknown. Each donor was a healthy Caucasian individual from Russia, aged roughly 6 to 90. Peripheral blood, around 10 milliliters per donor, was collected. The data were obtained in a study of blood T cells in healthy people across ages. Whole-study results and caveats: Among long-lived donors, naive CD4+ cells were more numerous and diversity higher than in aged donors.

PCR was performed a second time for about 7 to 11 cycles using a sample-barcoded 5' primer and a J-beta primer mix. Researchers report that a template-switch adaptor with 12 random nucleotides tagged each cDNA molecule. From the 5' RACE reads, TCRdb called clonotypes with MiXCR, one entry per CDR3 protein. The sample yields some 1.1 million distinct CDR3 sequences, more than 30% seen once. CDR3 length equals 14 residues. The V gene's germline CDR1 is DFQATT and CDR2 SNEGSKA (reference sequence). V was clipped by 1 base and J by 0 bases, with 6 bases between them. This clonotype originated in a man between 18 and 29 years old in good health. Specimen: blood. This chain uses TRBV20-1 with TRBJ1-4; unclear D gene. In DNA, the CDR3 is TGCAGTGCTAGAGCGGTCGCAACTAATGAAAAACTGTTTTTT. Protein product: CSARAVATNEKLFF.